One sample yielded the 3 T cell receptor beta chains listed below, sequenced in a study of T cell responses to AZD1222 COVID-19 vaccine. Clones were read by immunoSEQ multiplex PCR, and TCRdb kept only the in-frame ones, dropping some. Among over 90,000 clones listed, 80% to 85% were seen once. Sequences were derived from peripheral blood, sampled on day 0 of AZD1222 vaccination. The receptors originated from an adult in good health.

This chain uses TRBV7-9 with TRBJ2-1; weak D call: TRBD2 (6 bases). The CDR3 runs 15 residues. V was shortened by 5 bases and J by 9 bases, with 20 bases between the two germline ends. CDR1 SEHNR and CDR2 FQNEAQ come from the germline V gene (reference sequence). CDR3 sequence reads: CASSPDLLTRGEQFF. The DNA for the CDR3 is TGTGCCAGCAGCCCCGACCTTCTGACTAGGGGTGAGCAGTTCTTC.

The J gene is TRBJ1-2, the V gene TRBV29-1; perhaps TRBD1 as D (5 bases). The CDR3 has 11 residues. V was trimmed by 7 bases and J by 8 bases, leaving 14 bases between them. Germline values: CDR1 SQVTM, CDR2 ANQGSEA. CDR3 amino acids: CSGRDGWGYTF. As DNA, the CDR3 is TGCAGCGGACGGGACGGCTGGGGCTACACCTTC.

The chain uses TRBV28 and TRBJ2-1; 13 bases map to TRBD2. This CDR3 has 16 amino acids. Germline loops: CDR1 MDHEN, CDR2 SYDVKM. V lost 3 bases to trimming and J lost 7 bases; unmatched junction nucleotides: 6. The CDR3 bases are TGTGCCAGCAGTTTGGCCGGGACTAGCGGGATGAATGAGCAGTTCTTC. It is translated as CASSLAGTSGMNEQFF.